The rows below give T cell receptor beta chains drawn from one sample of a study of human T cells and chemical hapten exposure. TCRdb itself ran the RACE reads through MiXCR, one entry per CDR3 protein. Of approximately 180,000 distinct CDR3 sequences in the sample, about 31% were seen once. This specimen consisted of whole blood, obtained in connection with sensitization to the hapten diphenylcyclopropenone (DPC). The origin of the receptors is a woman aged 25 to 39 with alopecia areata. Some clones in this sample may be carry-over from other donors' samples. Both conserved end residues are part of each CDR3. A D gene is named only where the DNA matches it firmly. Only some rows state a clone size, as once, few, many or a class for expanded clones.

clone_size: once; j_call: TRBJ1-6; v_call: TRBV20-1; d_call: .; cdr3_aa: CRRVPWTEQGFTLHF; cdr3_nt: TGCAGGAGGGTACCTTGGACGGAGCAAGGGTTCACCCTCCACTTT
clone_size: .; j_call: TRBJ1-1; v_call: TRBV29-1; d_call: .; cdr3_aa: CSVEEGRACSF; cdr3_nt: TGCAGCGTTGAAGAGGGGCGTGCCTGTAGCTTT
clone_size: few; j_call: TRBJ1-4; v_call: TRBV5-6; d_call: .; cdr3_aa: CASGRSQTNEKLFF; cdr3_nt: TGTGCCAGCGGGAGATCTCAAACTAATGAAAAACTGTTTTTT
clone_size: few; j_call: TRBJ1-4; v_call: TRBV7-3; d_call: .; cdr3_aa: CASSPGEGEKLFF; cdr3_nt: TGTGCCAGCAGCCCAGGGGAAGGTGAAAAACTGTTTTTT
clone_size: .; j_call: TRBJ2-3; v_call: TRBV5-1; d_call: .; cdr3_aa: CASRRGAEGDTQYF; cdr3_nt: TGCGCCAGCAGACGGGGGGCCGAAGGGGATACGCAGTATTTT
clone_size: .; j_call: TRBJ1-4; v_call: TRBV5-1; d_call: .; cdr3_aa: CASSMGAIINEKLFF; cdr3_nt: TGCGCCAGCAGCATGGGGGCCATCATTAATGAAAAACTGTTTTTT
clone_size: once; j_call: TRBJ1-4; v_call: TRBV9; d_call: TRBD1; cdr3_aa: CASSVGGGNTNEKLFF; cdr3_nt: TGTGCCAGCAGCGTAGGAGGGGGCAACACTAATGAAAAACTGTTTTTT
clone_size: few; j_call: TRBJ1-2; v_call: TRBV27; d_call: .; cdr3_aa: CASSLRSWGNVIYGYTF; cdr3_nt: TGTGCCAGCAGTCTAAGGAGTTGGGGAAATGTCATATATGGCTACACCTTC
clone_size: .; j_call: TRBJ2-1; v_call: TRBV20-1; d_call: .; cdr3_aa: CSASLVLNEQFF; cdr3_nt: TGCAGTGCTAGTCTGGTTCTCAATGAGCAGTTCTTC
clone_size: .; j_call: TRBJ2-2; v_call: TRBV6-2/TRBV6-3; d_call: .; cdr3_aa: CASSYSISGELFF; cdr3_nt: TGTGCCAGCAGTTACTCGATCTCCGGGGAGCTGTTTTTT
clone_size: .; j_call: TRBJ1-4; v_call: TRBV4-3; d_call: .; cdr3_aa: CASSQDANPPFLNEKLFF; cdr3_nt: TGCGCCAGCAGCCAAGATGCGAACCCGCCTTTCCTTAATGAAAAACTGTTTTTT
clone_size: few; j_call: TRBJ2-5; v_call: TRBV20-1; d_call: .; cdr3_aa: CSAPLGETQYF; cdr3_nt: TGCAGTGCTCCCTTGGGAGAGACCCAGTACTTC